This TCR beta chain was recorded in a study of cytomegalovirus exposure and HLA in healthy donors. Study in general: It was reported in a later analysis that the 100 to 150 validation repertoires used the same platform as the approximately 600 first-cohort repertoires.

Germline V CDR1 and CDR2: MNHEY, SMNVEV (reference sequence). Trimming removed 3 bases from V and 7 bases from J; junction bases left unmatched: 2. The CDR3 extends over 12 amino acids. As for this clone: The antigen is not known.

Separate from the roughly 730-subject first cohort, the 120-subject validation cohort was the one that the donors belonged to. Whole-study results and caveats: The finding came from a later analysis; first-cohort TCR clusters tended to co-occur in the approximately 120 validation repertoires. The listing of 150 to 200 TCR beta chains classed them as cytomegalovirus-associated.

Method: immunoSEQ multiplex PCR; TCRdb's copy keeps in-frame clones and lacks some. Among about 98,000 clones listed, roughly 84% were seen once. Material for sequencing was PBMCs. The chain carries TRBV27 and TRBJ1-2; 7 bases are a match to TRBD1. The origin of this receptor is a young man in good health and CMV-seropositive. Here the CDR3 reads CASSLPGGGYTF. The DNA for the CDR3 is TGTGCCAGCAGTTTGCCAGGGGGTGGCTACACCTTC.